The 13 T cell receptor beta chains in this list originate from one sample, sequenced in a study of blood T cell repertoires in COVID-19. TCRdb keeps only in-frame clones here, not all; method: immunoSEQ multiplex PCR. The sample gives under 250,000 clones, over 75% of which show up once; under 2% is in the top ten. Sequencing used PBMCs or T cells enriched from blood (not recorded which). All receptors come from a man aged 40-49 years who had recovered from COVID-19.

This clone was recorded once. The genes are TRBV5-8 and TRBJ2-3, with 7 bases fitting TRBD2. Germline CDR1 reads SGHTS; CDR2 reads YDEGEE. CDR3 size: 16 residues. Trimming cost V 1 base and J 2 bases; bases outside gene matches: 7. The DNA for the CDR3 is TGTGCCAGCAGCTTGTCGTATGGGGGGGTCACAGATACGCAGTATTTT. Translated: CASSLSYGGVTDTQYF. Based on the CDR3 plus reference TRBV5-8 and TRBJ2-3, the full variable domain is EAGVTQSPTHLIKTRGQQATLRCSPISGHTSVYWYQQALGLGLQFLLWYDEGEERNRGNFPPRFSGRQFPNYSSELNVNALELEDSALYLCASSLSYGGVTDTQYFGPGTRLTVL.

The chain links TRBV27 to TRBJ1-1; D is undetermined. The germline V and J ends were trimmed by 5 bases and 1 base, with 8 bases remaining between them. Germline values: CDR1 MNHEY, CDR2 SMNVEV (reference sequence). The CDR3 is 13 amino acids. As DNA, the CDR3 is TGTGCCAGCAGTAATAACAGGAACACTGAAGCTTTCTTT. Translating it yields CASSNNRNTEAFF.

This clone was picked up a small number of times. The chain carries TRBV24-1 and TRBJ1-2; D unresolved. The length of the CDR3 is 13 residues. Germline-derived CDR1 and CDR2 are KGHDR and SFDVKD. V gave up 4 bases and J gave up 5 bases, with 10 bases separating them. CDR3 nucleotides: TGTGCCACCAGTGACCGTGACTTTTATGGCTACACCTTC. The encoded protein is CATSDRDFYGYTF.

The chain combines TRBV7-9 with TRBJ2-7; TRBD2 agrees at 9 bases. The V and J ends lost 2 bases and 4 bases, in that order; junction bases with no gene match: 6. The CDR3 has 15 amino acids. CDR1 SEHNR and CDR2 FQNEAQ come from the germline V gene (reference sequence). The DNA for the CDR3 is TGTGCCAGCAGCTTAAGAGCGGGAGGTCTTTACGAGCAGTACTTC. This sequence encodes CASSLRAGGLYEQYF.

The V call is TRBV5-1, the J call TRBJ2-3; D is unresolved. Germline values: CDR1 SGHRS, CDR2 YFSETQ. The CDR3 runs to 15 residues. V lost 2 bases to trimming and J lost 0 bases, with 10 bases between them. The CDR3 region is CASSFSKASTDTQYF. The CDR3 DNA sequence: TGCGCCAGCAGCTTCTCCAAAGCTAGCACAGATACGCAGTATTTT.

This clone was seen once. The genes are TRBV12-3 or TRBV12-4 and TRBJ2-3, with 7 bases identical to TRBD1. V was clipped by 5 bases and J by 13 bases; unmatched bases: 9. The CDR3 runs to 12 residues. CDR3 sequence: CASSARDRSKYF. For the CDR3, the DNA is TGTGCCAGCAGTGCCAGGGACAGATCTAAGTATTTT.

The chain is built from TRBV19 and TRBJ2-7, with a possible D match to TRBD1 (6 bases). V lost 5 bases to trimming and J lost 3 bases, with 20 bases between them. Germline CDR1 reads LNHDA; CDR2 reads SQIVND (reference sequence). This CDR3 has 16 amino acids. In DNA, the CDR3 is TGTGCCAGTAGTCCCGGGATTAGGGGGAGTGGCTACGAGCAGTACTTC. Its protein product is CASSPGIRGSGYEQYF.

This rearrangement joins TRBV9 to TRBJ2-2, with 7 bases that match TRBD2. The CDR3 extends over 18 amino acids. Germline loops: CDR1 SGDLS, CDR2 YYNGEE. V lost 4 bases and J lost 3; bases outside the gene matches: 15. In DNA form, the CDR3 reads TGTGCCAGCAGCCCAAGGAGGCGGGAGAGCCCCGACACCGGGGAGCTGTTTTTT. Its translation: CASSPRRRESPDTGELFF.

This chain uses TRBV28 with TRBJ2-7; 7 nucleotides align to TRBD1. The CDR3 is 15 amino acids. Per germline, CDR1 MDHEN and CDR2 SYDVKM. Trimming removed 3 bases from V and 6 bases from J; junction bases left unmatched: 11. The DNA for the CDR3 is TGTGCCAGCAGTTTGGTTCCCCAGGGGGTCTTCGAGCAGTACTTC. The encoded protein is CASSLVPQGVFEQYF.

J is TRBJ2-1 and V is TRBV7-2; D may be TRBD2 (5 bases). Looked up from germline, CDR1 is SGHTA and CDR2 is FQGNSA. The CDR3 has 17 amino acids. Trimming removed 1 base at V and 0 bases at J, with 13 bases between. The CDR3 DNA is TGTGCCAGCAGCTTAGATCTGGGAGTTGTCTCCTACAATGAGCAGTTCTTC. Protein sequence: CASSLDLGVVSYNEQFF.

Only one count was recorded for this clone. This chain connects TRBV9 to TRBJ2-7, with 7 bases fitting TRBD1. The trim removed 0 bases at V and 4 bases at J, leaving 10 bases unmatched. The germline V gene has CDR1 SGDLS and CDR2 YYNGEE. The CDR3 loop spans 16 amino acids. CDR3 sequence (DNA): TGTGCCAGCAGCGTAGGACCGGGGCGACAGGGATACGAGCAGTACTTC. This gives the protein CASSVGPGRQGYEQYF.

This chain joins TRBV28 and TRBJ1-2, with a possible D match to TRBD1 (5 bases). V lost 2 bases and J lost 3, with 13 bases in between. CDR3 length: 15 residues. Germline CDR1 MDHEN, CDR2 SYDVKM. The CDR3 DNA reads TGTGCCAGCAGTTTAGGAGCCGGGGGAGACTATGGCTACACCTTC. Translated, it gives CASSLGAGGDYGYTF.

This chain joins TRBV19 and TRBJ2-6, with 9 bases identical to TRBD1. The CDR3 covers 16 residues. Germline V gene sequence: CDR1 LNHDA, CDR2 SQIVND (reference sequence). The trim removed 5 bases at V and 2 bases at J, leaving 4 bases unmatched. CDR3 DNA sequence: TGTGCCAGTAGTGAACAGGGGGCTCCTGGGGCCAACGTCCTGACTTTC. This translates into CASSEQGAPGANVLTF.